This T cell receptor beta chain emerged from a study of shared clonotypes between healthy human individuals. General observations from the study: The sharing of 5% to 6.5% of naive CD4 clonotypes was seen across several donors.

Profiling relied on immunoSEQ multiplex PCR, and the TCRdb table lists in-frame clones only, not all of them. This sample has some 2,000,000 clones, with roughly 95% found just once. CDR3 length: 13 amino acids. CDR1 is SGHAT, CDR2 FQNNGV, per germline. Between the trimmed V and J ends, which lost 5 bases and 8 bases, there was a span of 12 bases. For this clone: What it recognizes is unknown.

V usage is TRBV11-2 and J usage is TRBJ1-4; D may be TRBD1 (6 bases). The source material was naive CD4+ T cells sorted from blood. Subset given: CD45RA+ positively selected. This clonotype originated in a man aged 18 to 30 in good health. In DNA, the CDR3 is TGTGCCAGCAGCCTAACAGGGAACGAAAAACTGTTTTTT. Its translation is CASSLTGNEKLFF.